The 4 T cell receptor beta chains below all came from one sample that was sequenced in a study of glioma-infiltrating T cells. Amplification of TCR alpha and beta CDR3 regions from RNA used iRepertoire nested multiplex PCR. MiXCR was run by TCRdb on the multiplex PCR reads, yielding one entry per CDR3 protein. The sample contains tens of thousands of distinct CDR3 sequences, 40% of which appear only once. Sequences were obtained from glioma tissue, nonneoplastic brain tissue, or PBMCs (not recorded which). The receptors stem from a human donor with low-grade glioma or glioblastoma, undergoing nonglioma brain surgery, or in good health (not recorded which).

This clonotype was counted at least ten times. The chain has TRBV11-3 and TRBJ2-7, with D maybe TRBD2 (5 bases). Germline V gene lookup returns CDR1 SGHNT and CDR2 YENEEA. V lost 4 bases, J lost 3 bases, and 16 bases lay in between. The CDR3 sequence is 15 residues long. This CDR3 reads CASSSDGVGSYEQYF. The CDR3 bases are TGTGCCAGCAGCTCCGATGGGGTAGGGAGCTACGAGCAGTACTTC.

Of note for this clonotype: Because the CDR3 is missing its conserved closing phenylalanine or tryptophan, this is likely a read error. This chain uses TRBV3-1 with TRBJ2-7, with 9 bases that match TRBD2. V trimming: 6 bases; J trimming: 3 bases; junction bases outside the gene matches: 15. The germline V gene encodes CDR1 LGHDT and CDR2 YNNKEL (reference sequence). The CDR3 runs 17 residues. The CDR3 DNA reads TGTGCCAGCAGACAAACGGGGTTGCTAGCGGGGATCTACGAGCAGTACTTA. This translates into CASRQTGLLAGIYEQYL.

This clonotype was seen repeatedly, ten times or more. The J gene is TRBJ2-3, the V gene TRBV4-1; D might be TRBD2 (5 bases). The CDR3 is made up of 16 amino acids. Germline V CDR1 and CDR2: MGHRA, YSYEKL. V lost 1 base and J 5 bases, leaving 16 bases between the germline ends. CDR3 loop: CASSQVVGVSVDTQYF. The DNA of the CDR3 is TGCGCCAGCAGCCAAGTGGTGGGAGTGTCAGTAGATACGCAGTATTTT.

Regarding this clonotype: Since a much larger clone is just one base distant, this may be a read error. CDR3 residues: CASSLQGQSYEQYF. The CDR3 nucleotides are TGCGCCAGCAGCTTACAGGGACAGAGCTACGAGCAGTACTTC. The gene calls are TRBV5-1 and TRBJ2-7; 7 positions agree with TRBD1. CDR3 length: 14 amino acids. V trimming: 2 bases; J trimming: 3 bases; junction bases outside the gene matches: 5. Germline values: CDR1 SGHRS, CDR2 YFSETQ.